This T cell receptor (beta chain) was sequenced for a study of T cell responses to AZD1222 COVID-19 vaccine (dated by TCRdb to the early 2020s). For context, the study as a whole: AZD1222 recipients given second doses at about 4 weeks or at about 12 weeks were pooled, since spike-specific TCR depth and breadth were not found to differ between the two schedules. A total of approximately 250 trial participants underwent TCR sequencing, of whom 200 to 220 had received two doses of AZD1222 and around 25 had received two doses of the MenACWY control vaccine. Trial participants were enrolled by age into subgroups of 18-55, 56-69 and 70-plus years, and around 150, 29 and 61 TCR-sequenced participants, respectively, were included in these subgroups. Beyond this particular receptor, the publication reports: Because no samples from the day 14 peak response were available, repertoires could be characterized only after the peak T cell response. In the small 56-69-year group, the increase in depth fell short of significance, most likely because of low power. CD4 TCRs associated with the vaccine covered the entire spike protein, and the dominant responses were in regions 160-218 and 743-854. Reportedly, close to half of the unique spike-specific TCRs recognized epitopes lying outside the regions that are mutated in the B.1.351 and B.1.1.7 variants. After two AZD1222 doses, both the breadth and the depth of spike-specific TCRs were significantly higher than at day 0 and than in MenACWY recipients. Most participants were white British and females outnumbered males, and the authors suggested that clonal diversity may have been underestimated. Conclusions about previously exposed vaccinees were limited because only six AZD1222 recipients were SARS-CoV-2 seropositive at baseline.

About this clone itself: The specificity of this receptor is unknown. No qualities accompany the bases; no much larger clone lies one base away.

Its CDR3 holds 16 amino acids, cysteine through phenylalanine. This entry keeps only the CDR3 DNA: 48 bases, framed from base 1. The germline V gene gives CDR1 as LGHNA and CDR2 as YSLEER. V has 0 bases trimmed and J has 3 bases trimmed; junction bases matching no gene number 6. The CDR3 regions of human TCRbeta chains were analyzed by immunosequencing. Per the original workflow: TCRs in the repertoires were matched against a reference library of SARS-CoV-2-specific TCRs that had been generated with the MIRA antigen-specificity platform. Breadth meant the fraction of unique TCRs that were SARS-CoV-2-associated, whereas depth meant the fraction of total T cells that were SARS-CoV-2-associated. Using the MIRA data, each spike-specific TCR was assigned both to the spike region to which the TCR was reactive and to a CD4 or CD8 class. Log10-transformed breadth and depth values were compared by one-way ANOVA with Sidak's multiple comparisons tests. This immuneACCESS table, as held by TCRdb, lists in-frame sequences with V and J called but not all clones. Of the missing ones, under half trace to an unresolved V gene in checked studies; the others have no known cause. V and J calls plus clone size are reproduced from that table; the DNA served to infer D and trimming. Counted in this sample were 100,000 to 150,000 clones; 88% of them appeared once. Over 6.5% of the sample is taken by the ten largest.

The time point label for this specimen denotes: baseline before first vaccination. The vaccinee samples were drawn from two UK trials, COV001 and COV002, one of which was a single-blind randomized controlled phase 2/3 trial testing AZD1222 (ChAdOx1 nCoV-19) in healthy adults. For TCRbeta chain sequencing, PBMC samples were collected from trial participants at day 0 and at day 28 after the second dose. This receptor chain uses TRBV4-3 and TRBJ2-7; the central 9 bases match TRBD1. The receptor comes from an adult in good health. Sequencing was performed on peripheral blood, taken on day 0 of AZD1222 vaccination. Read as DNA, the sequence is TGCGCCAGCAGCCAAGAGTTTAGACAGGGGGTCTACGAGCAGTACTTC. Its protein is CASSQEFRQGVYEQYF.